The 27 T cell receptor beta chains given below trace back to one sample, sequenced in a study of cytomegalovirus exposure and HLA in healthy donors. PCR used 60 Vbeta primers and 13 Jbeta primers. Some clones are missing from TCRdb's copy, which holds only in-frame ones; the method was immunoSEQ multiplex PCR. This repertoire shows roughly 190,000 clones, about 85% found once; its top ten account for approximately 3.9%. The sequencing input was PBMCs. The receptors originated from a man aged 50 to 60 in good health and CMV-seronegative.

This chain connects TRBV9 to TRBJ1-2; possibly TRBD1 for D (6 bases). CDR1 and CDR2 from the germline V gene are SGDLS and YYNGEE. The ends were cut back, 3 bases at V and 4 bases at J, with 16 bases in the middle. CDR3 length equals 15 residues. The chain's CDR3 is CASSAGRDTRYGYTF. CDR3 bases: TGTGCCAGCAGCGCAGGCCGGGACACACGCTATGGCTACACCTTC.

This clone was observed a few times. The CDR3 loop is CSVEAYSEGADTQYF. CDR3 sequence (DNA): TGCAGCGTTGAAGCCTACAGTGAGGGGGCAGATACGCAGTATTTT. The rearrangement joins TRBV29-1 to TRBJ2-3, with a tentative D call TRBD1 (6 bases). There are 15 residues in the CDR3. Deletions cut 1 base from V and 4 bases from J, with 15 bases between. Germline values: CDR1 SQVTM, CDR2 ANQGSEA.

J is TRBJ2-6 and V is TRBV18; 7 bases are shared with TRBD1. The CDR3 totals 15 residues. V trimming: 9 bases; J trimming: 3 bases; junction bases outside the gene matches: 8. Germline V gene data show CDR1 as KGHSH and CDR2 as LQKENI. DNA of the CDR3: TGTGCCAGTCGACAGGGCCCGGATGGGGCCAACGTCCTGACTTTC. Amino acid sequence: CASRQGPDGANVLTF.

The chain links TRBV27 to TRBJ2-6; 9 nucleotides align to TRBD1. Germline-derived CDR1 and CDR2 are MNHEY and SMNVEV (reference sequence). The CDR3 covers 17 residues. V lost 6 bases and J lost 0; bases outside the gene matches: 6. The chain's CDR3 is CASRRMTGGSGANVLTF. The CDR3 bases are TGTGCCAGCAGAAGGATGACAGGGGGCTCTGGGGCCAACGTCCTGACTTTC.

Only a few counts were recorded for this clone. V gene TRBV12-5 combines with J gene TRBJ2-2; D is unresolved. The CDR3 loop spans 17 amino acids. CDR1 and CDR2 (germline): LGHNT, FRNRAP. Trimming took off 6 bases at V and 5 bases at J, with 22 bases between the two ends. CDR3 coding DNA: TGTGCTAGTGGCTTCAAGTCCGCAGGAAAGAGAACCGGGGAGCTGTTTTTT. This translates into CASGFKSAGKRTGELFF.

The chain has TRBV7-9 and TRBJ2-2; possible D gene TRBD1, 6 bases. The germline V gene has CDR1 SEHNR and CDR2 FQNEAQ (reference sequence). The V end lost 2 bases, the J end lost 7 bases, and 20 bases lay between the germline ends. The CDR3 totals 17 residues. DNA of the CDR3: TGTGCCAGCAGCTTAAGCGTAGGGCCCCAAGGGGGCGGGGAGCTGTTTTTT. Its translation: CASSLSVGPQGGGELFF.

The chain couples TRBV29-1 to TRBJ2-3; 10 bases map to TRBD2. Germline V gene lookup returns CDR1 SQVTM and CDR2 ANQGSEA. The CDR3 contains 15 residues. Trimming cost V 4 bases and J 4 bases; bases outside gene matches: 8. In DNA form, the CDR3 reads TGCAGCGTTGCGAGTAGACTAGCGGGTGCAGATACGCAGTATTTT. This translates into CSVASRLAGADTQYF.

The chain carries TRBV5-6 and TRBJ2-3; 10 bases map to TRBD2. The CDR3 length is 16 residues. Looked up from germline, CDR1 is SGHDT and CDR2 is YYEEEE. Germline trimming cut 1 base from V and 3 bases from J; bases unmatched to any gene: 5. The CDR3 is CASSLPSGGATDTQYF. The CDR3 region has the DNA TGTGCCAGCAGCTTGCCAAGCGGGGGGGCGACAGATACGCAGTATTTT.

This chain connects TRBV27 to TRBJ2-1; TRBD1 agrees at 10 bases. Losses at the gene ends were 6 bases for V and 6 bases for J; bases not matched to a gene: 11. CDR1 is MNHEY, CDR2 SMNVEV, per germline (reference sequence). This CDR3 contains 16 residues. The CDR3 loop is CASRSVGQGLSNEQFF. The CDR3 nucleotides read TGTGCCAGCAGATCAGTGGGACAGGGGTTGAGCAATGAGCAGTTCTTC.

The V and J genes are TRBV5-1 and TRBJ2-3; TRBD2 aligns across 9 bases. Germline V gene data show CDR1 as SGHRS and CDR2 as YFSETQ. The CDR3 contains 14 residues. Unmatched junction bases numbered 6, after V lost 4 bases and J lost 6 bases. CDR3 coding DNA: TGCGCCAGCAGCCGGGAGGCGGGGGGGGATACGCAGTATTTT. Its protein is CASSREAGGDTQYF.

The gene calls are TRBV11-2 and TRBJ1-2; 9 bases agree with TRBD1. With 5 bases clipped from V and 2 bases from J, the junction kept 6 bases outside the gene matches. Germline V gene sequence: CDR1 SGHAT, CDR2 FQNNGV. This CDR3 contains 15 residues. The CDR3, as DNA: TGTGCCAGCAGCCCTGGACAGGGGAGGAACTATGGCTACACCTTC. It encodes CASSPGQGRNYGYTF.

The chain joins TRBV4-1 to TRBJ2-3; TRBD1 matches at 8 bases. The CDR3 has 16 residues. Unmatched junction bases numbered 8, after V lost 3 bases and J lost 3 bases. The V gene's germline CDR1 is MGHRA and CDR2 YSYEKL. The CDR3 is CASSHPPRGRTDTQYF. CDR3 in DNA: TGCGCCAGCAGCCATCCTCCCAGGGGGCGAACAGATACGCAGTATTTT.

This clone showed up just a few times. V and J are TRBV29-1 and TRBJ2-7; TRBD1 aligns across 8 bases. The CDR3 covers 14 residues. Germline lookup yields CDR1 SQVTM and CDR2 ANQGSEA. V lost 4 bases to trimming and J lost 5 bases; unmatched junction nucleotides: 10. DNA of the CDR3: TGCAGCGTTGCTCGGACAGGGAGGATCAACGAGCAGTACTTC. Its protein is CSVARTGRINEQYF.

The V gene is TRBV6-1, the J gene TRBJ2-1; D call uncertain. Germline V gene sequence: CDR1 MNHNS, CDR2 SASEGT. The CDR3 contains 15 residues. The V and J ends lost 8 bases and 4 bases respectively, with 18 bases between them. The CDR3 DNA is TGTGCCAGCGGAGTAGGCCGGGTCAATTACAATGAGCAGTTCTTC. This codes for CASGVGRVNYNEQFF.

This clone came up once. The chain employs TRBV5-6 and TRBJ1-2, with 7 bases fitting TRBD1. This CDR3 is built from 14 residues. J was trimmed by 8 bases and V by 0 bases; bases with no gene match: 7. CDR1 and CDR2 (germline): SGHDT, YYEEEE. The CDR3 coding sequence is TGTGCCAGCAGCTTGGAGGGGGCTGCGAGGGGCTACACCTTC. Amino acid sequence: CASSLEGAARGYTF.

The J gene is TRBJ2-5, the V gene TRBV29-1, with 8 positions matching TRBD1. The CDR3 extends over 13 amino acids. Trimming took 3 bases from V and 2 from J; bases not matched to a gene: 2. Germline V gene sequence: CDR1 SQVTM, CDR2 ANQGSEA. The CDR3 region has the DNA TGCAGCGTTGAGAGGGACAGGCAAGAGACCCAGTACTTC. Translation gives CSVERDRQETQYF.

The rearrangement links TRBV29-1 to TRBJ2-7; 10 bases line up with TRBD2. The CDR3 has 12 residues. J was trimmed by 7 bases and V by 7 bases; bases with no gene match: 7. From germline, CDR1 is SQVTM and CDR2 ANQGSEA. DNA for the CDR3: TGCAGCGGCGGGACTAGCGATTCAGAGCAGTACTTC. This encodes CSGGTSDSEQYF.

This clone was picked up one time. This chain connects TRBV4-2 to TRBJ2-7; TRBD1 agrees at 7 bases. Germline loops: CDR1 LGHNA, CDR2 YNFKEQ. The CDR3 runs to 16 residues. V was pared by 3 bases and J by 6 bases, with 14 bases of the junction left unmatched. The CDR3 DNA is TGTGCCAGCAGCCAGCTAGACAGGGAGATTTCCCCCGAGCAGTACTTC. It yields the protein CASSQLDREISPEQYF.

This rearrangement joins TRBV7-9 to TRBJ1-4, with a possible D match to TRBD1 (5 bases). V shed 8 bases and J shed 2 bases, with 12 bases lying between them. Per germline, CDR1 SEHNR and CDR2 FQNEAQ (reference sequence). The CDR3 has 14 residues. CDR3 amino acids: CASRGTQTNEKLFF. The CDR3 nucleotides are TGTGCCAGCCGCGGGACTCAGACTAATGAAAAACTGTTTTTT.

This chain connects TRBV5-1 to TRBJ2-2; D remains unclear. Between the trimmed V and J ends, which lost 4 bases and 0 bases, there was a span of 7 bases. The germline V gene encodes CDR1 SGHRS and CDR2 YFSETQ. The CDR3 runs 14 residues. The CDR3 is CASSIDTNTGELFF. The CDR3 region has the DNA TGCGCCAGCAGCATTGACACGAACACCGGGGAGCTGTTTTTT.

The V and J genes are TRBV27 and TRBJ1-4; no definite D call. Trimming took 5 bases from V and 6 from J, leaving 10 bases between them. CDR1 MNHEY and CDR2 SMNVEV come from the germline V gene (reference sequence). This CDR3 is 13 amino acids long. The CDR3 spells CASSGYGDEKLFF. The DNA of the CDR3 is TGTGCCAGCAGTGGATACGGAGATGAAAAACTGTTTTTT.

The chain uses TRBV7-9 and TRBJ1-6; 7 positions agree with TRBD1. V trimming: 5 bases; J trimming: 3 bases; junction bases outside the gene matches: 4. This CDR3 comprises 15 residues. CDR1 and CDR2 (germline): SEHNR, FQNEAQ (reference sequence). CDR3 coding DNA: TGTGCCAGCAGCCTGGGACAGCTCTATAATTCACCCCTCCACTTT. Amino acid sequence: CASSLGQLYNSPLHF. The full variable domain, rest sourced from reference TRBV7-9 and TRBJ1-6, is DTGVSQNPRHKITKRGQNVTFRCDPISEHNRLYWYRQTLGQGPEFLTYFQNEAQLEKSRLLSDRFSAERPKGSFSTLEIQRTEQGDSAMYLCASSLGQLYNSPLHFGNGTRLTVT.

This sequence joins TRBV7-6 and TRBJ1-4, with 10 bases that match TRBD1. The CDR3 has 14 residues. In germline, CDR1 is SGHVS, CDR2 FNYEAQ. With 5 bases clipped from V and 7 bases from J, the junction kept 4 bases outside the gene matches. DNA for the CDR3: TGTGCCAGCAGCAGGACAGGGGGGAGTGAAAAACTGTTTTTT. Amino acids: CASSRTGGSEKLFF.

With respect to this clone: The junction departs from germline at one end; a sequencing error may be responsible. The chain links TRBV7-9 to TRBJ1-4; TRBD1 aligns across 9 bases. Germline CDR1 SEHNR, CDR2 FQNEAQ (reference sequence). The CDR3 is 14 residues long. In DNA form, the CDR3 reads TGTTCCAGCAGCTCGGGACAGGGAAATGAAAAACTGTTTTTT. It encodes CSSSSGQGNEKLFF.

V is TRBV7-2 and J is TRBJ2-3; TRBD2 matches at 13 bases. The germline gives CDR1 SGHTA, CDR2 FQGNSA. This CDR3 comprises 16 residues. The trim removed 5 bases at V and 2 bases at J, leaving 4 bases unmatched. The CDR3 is CASSPGTSGDTDTQYF. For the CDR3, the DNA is TGTGCCAGCAGCCCCGGGACTAGCGGGGACACAGATACGCAGTATTTT.

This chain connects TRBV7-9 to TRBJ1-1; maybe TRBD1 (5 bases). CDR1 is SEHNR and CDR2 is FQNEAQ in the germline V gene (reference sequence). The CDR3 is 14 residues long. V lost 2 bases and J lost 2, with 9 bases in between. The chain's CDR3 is CASSLKGINTEAFF. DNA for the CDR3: TGTGCCAGCAGCTTAAAGGGGATAAACACTGAAGCTTTCTTT. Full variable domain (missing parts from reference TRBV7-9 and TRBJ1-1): DTGVSQNPRHKITKRGQNVTFRCDPISEHNRLYWYRQTLGQGPEFLTYFQNEAQLEKSRLLSDRFSAERPKGSFSTLEIQRTEQGDSAMYLCASSLKGINTEAFFGQGTRLTVV.

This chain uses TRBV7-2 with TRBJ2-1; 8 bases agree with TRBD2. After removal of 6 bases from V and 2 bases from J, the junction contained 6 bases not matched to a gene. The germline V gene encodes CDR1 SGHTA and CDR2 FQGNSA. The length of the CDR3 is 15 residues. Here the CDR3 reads CASRPPGLAYNEQFF. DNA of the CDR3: TGTGCCAGCAGACCCCCGGGACTAGCCTACAATGAGCAGTTCTTC.